This T cell receptor beta chain emerged from a study of T cells expressing NK-cell markers. Study overall: Sorted CD3+CD56-NKG2C+, CD3+CD56+NKG2C+ and CD3+CD56+NKG2C- T cells supplied the TCR beta repertoires. Among eight sequenced donors, seven carried HCMV seropositivity while one was seronegative. Study-level results: These clonotypes also led the CD3+CD56-NKG2C+ fraction in a handful of donors. Of the CD8+ T cell pool in roughly six donors, about 1.0-7.0% was accounted for by dominant NKG2C+ clonotypes.

Germline loops: CDR1 GTSNPN, CDR2 SVGIG (reference sequence). The CDR3 consists of 12 residues. For this clonotype: Its specificity is not known.

One entry per CDR3 protein, without DNA, is what TCRdb gives after re-calling the 5' RACE reads. The data include about 460,000 distinct CDR3 sequences; the top ten clones carry more than 1.4%. Sequenced: blood T cells: a sorted CD56 or NKG2C T cell subset, CD4+ or CD8+ T cells, or bulk PBMC T cells (not recorded which). This receptor was taken from a woman aged 45-59 years in good health. The V gene is TRBV30, the J gene TRBJ2-1. The CDR3: CAWRGSRYEQFF.